These 13 T cell receptor beta chains share one sample of origin, sequenced in a study of blood T cell repertoires in COVID-19. Sequenced by immunoSEQ multiplex PCR; TCRdb stores in-frame clones only, minus some. Among over 200,000 clones listed, 85% to 90% were seen once. The sample comprised PBMCs or T cells enriched from blood (not recorded which). The receptors originated from a man aged 25-45 years who had been exposed to COVID-19.

The rearrangement uses TRBV14 and TRBJ1-3, with 7 bases fitting TRBD1. J gave up 4 bases and V 1 base, and 7 bases lay outside the gene matches. Germline loops: CDR1 SGHDN, CDR2 FVKESK. The length of the CDR3 is 16 residues. CDR3 sequence (DNA): TGTGCCAGCAGCCAAGTTCGCAGGGGGGCCGGAAACACCATATATTTT. This translates into CASSQVRRGAGNTIYF.

This sequence joins TRBV24-1 and TRBJ2-1, with TRBD1 identical over 10 bases. V trimming: 3 bases; J trimming: 8 bases; junction bases outside the gene matches: 6. The germline CDR1 and CDR2 sequences are KGHDR and SFDVKD. The CDR3 loop spans 15 amino acids. The CDR3 bases are TGTGCCACCAGTGATGTGACAGGGGGCAACGATGAGCAGTTCTTC. Protein product: CATSDVTGGNDEQFF.

The gene calls are TRBV9 and TRBJ1-6; 8 nucleotides align to TRBD1. Germline CDR1 is SGDLS and CDR2 is YYNGEE. The CDR3 is 14 residues long. The V gene end was trimmed by 3 bases and the J gene end by 10 bases; junction bases not matched to a gene: 6. DNA of the CDR3: TGTGCCAGCAGCGCGTCAGGGGGCGGATCACCCCTCCACTTT. Its translation is CASSASGGGSPLHF.

The V call is TRBV6-5, the J call TRBJ2-4, with D possibly being TRBD2 (6 bases). V lost 9 bases and J lost 5, with 8 bases in between. Germline CDR1 reads MNHEY; CDR2 reads SVGAGI. This CDR3 region has 11 residues. The CDR3 DNA reads as TGTGCCAGTCGGAGGGAAAACATTCAGTACTTC. Translation gives CASRRENIQYF.

The chain combines TRBV11-2 with TRBJ1-5, with D tentatively TRBD1 (6 bases). With 1 base removed from V and 5 bases from J, the gap between germline ends came to 12 bases. The germline V gene encodes CDR1 SGHAT and CDR2 FQNNGV. The CDR3 extends over 15 amino acids. CDR3 coding DNA: TGTGCCAGCAGCTTAGGATGGGACACATATCAGCCCCAGCATTTT. This translates into CASSLGWDTYQPQHF.

The rearrangement uses TRBV2 and TRBJ2-3; tentative D call: TRBD1 (5 bases). The CDR3 is 12 amino acids. In germline, CDR1 is SNHLY, CDR2 FYNNEI. The CDR3 DNA sequence: TGTGTCACCGGTGGGGCCGGAGATACGCAGTATTTT. This sequence encodes CVTGGAGDTQYF.

The V call is TRBV9, the J call TRBJ1-2; 9 bases fit TRBD1. Trimming removed 4 bases from V and 7 bases from J; junction bases left unmatched: 17. The CDR3 covers 17 residues. CDR1 is SGDLS and CDR2 is YYNGEE in the germline V gene. The CDR3 coding sequence is TGTGCCAGCAGCCCACAATTTTGGGGGACAGGGTATTCTGGCTACACCTTC. Translating gives CASSPQFWGTGYSGYTF.

V usage is TRBV12-3 or TRBV12-4 and J usage is TRBJ1-1, with D unresolved. V was pared by 6 bases and J by 5 bases, with 7 bases between. This CDR3 spans 11 amino acids. The CDR3 sequence: CASSSGTEAFF. Written as DNA, the CDR3 is TGTGCCAGCAGCTCGGGGACTGAAGCTTTCTTT.

CDR3: CASSSAFGTGNSPLHF. In nucleotides, the CDR3 is TGTGCCAGCAGCTCTGCATTTGGGACAGGCAATTCACCCCTCCACTTT. J is TRBJ1-6 and V is TRBV11-2, with TRBD1 matching 8 bases. V shed 4 bases, J shed 7 bases, and the junction held 9 bases outside the gene matches. CDR1 SGHAT and CDR2 FQNNGV come from the germline V gene. The CDR3 length is 16 residues.

The chain employs TRBV21-1 and TRBJ2-2; TRBD1 was called by the table and not checked on the DNA. TRBV21-1 is a recognized pseudogene. The CDR3 is made up of 14 amino acids. The chain's CDR3 is CASSNGQGSGELFF. In nucleotides, the CDR3 is TGTGCCAGCAGCAATGGTCAGGGCTCCGGGGAGCTGTTTTTT.

The chain carries TRBV4-1 and TRBJ1-1, with no clear D. CDR1 and CDR2 from the germline V gene are MGHRA and YSYEKL. With 4 bases removed from V and 5 bases from J, the gap between germline ends came to 8 bases. The CDR3 spans 12 residues. This CDR3 is CASSRGGTEAFF. The CDR3 bases are TGCGCCAGCAGCCGGGGAGGAACTGAAGCTTTCTTT.

The gene calls are TRBV18 and TRBJ2-2; D possibly corresponds to TRBD2 (5 bases). V was trimmed by 5 bases and J by 5 bases, leaving 9 bases between them. The CDR3 consists of 13 residues. CDR1 is KGHSH, CDR2 LQKENI, per germline. CDR3 nucleotide sequence: TGTGCCAGCTCATACACTAGGACCGGGGAGCTGTTTTTT. This encodes CASSYTRTGELFF.

CDR3 sequence: CASSQCPANYGYTF. CDR3 sequence (DNA): TGCGCCAGCAGTCAATGTCCAGCTAACTATGGCTACACCTTC. This rearrangement joins TRBV23-1 to TRBJ1-2; no definite D call. TRBV23-1 qualifies as an ORF whose function is uncertain. This CDR3 spans 14 amino acids. Deletions cut 1 base from V and 0 bases from J, with 6 bases between.